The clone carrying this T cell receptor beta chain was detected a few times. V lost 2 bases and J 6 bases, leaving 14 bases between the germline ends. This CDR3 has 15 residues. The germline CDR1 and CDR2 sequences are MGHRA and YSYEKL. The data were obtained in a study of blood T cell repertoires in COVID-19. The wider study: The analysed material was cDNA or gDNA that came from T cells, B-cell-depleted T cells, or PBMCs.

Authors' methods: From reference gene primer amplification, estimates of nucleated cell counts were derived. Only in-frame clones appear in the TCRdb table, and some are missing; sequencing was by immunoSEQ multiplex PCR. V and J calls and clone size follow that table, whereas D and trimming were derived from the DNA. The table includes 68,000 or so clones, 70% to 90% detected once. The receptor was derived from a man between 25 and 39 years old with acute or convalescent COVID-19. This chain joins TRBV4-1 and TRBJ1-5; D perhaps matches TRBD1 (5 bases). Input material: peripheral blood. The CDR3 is CASSQHRGEGQPQHF. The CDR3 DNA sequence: TGCGCCAGCAGCCAACACCGGGGGGAGGGTCAGCCCCAGCATTTT.